The 15 T cell receptor beta chains below come from one sample, sequenced in a study of blood T cell repertoires in COVID-19. TCRdb's table, derived via immunoSEQ multiplex PCR, lists solely in-frame clones and lacks some. There are a few hundred thousand clones in the sample; about nine tenths occur only once, and about 7% lies in the top ten. The sequencing sample was made of PBMCs or T cells enriched from blood (not recorded which). The receptors were gathered from a man aged 30 to 45 in a cohort exposed to, infected with or recovered from COVID-19 (not recorded which).

The chain links TRBV7-2 to TRBJ2-5; TRBD2 matches at 10 bases. Germline V gene sequence: CDR1 SGHTA, CDR2 FQGNSA. The V segment lost 2 bases and the J segment 5 bases; nucleotides outside the gene matches: 5. CDR3 length: 15 amino acids. The CDR3 DNA sequence: TGTGCCAGCAGCTTAAAAGCGGGAGGGCCGGAGACCCAGTACTTC. Translating it yields CASSLKAGGPETQYF.

The chain combines TRBV6-2 or TRBV6-3 with TRBJ1-2; the D is unclear. The CDR3 runs to 14 residues. Germline V gene data show CDR1 as MNHEY and CDR2 as SVGEGT. Deletions cut 6 bases from V and 4 bases from J, with 15 bases between. The chain's CDR3 is CASSQATRGYGYTF. The CDR3 coding sequence is TGTGCCAGCAGCCAAGCCACCCGGGGCTATGGCTACACCTTC.

V gene TRBV28 combines with J gene TRBJ1-6; possible D gene TRBD1, 6 bases. The CDR3 consists of 15 residues. With 5 bases removed from V and 9 bases from J, the gap between germline ends came to 17 bases. The germline gives CDR1 MDHEN, CDR2 SYDVKM. The CDR3 here is CASSTRDMWSSPLHF. CDR3 bases: TGTGCCAGCAGTACCCGGGACATGTGGAGTTCACCCCTCCACTTT.

The V and J genes are TRBV6-5 and TRBJ2-1; D gene uncertain. Trimming took off 3 bases at V and 0 bases at J, with 9 bases between the two ends. This CDR3 region has 15 residues. Looked up from germline, CDR1 is MNHEY and CDR2 is SVGAGI. In nucleotides, the CDR3 is TGTGCCAGCAGTTATAGTGTGAGCTCCTACAATGAGCAGTTCTTC. This sequence encodes CASSYSVSSYNEQFF.

This clone was recorded at least ten times. Here the CDR3 reads CASSRQGASGANVLTF. In DNA form, the CDR3 reads TGTGCCAGCAGCCGACAGGGGGCCTCAGGGGCCAACGTCCTGACTTTC. The chain is built from TRBV2 and TRBJ2-6, with 10 bases lining up with TRBD1. The CDR3 contains 16 residues. Per the germline V gene, CDR1 is SNHLY and CDR2 is FYNNEI. The ends lost 6 bases at V and 4 bases at J; junction bases unmatched: 6.

The V call is TRBV19, the J call TRBJ2-1, with TRBD2 matching over 9 bases. Germline V gives CDR1 LNHDA, CDR2 SQIVND (reference sequence). V lost 3 bases, J lost 3 bases, and 12 bases stayed unmatched. The CDR3 has 18 residues. The CDR3 nucleotides are TGTGCCAGTAGTATGGTAGCGGGAGACTATCGGGGCTACAATGAGCAGTTCTTC. This gives the protein CASSMVAGDYRGYNEQFF.

The J gene is TRBJ1-5, the V gene TRBV28; TRBD1 is a possible D gene (6 bases). The CDR3 contains 14 residues. The germline V and J ends were trimmed by 1 base and 7 bases, with 11 bases remaining between them. CDR1 is MDHEN, CDR2 SYDVKM, per germline. CDR3 DNA: TGTGCCAGCAGTTTATTCAGGGGTCTACAGCCCCAGCATTTT. It codes for CASSLFRGLQPQHF.

The chain is built from TRBV10-3 and TRBJ2-4; 9 bases agree with TRBD2. The V segment lost 2 bases and the J segment 2 bases; nucleotides outside the gene matches: 4. CDR1 is ENHRY, CDR2 SYGVKD, per germline. This CDR3 is 16 amino acids long. CDR3 amino acids: CAISEDASGTKNIQYF. The CDR3 nucleotides are TGTGCCATCAGTGAGGACGCTAGCGGGACCAAAAACATTCAGTACTTC.

CDR3 region: CASRDSGLRQPQHF. DNA of the CDR3: TGTGCCAGTAGAGACAGCGGGTTGCGGCAGCCCCAGCATTTT. The chain combines TRBV19 with TRBJ1-5; D may be TRBD1 (5 bases). Germline CDR1 is LNHDA and CDR2 is SQIVND (reference sequence). The V gene lost 6 bases and the J gene lost 7 bases, with 16 bases spanning the gap. The CDR3 totals 14 residues.

V gene TRBV28 combines with J gene TRBJ2-5; 8 bases line up with TRBD2. Germline assignment: CDR1 MDHEN and CDR2 SYDVKM. The CDR3 runs to 14 residues. J lost 5 bases, V lost 6 bases, and 8 bases had no gene match. Written as DNA, the CDR3 is TGTGCCAGCAGCCCACCCGGGAGGGGGGAGACCCAGTACTTC. This gives the protein CASSPPGRGETQYF.

The V call is TRBV7-9, the J call TRBJ2-7; D possibly corresponds to TRBD2 (6 bases). There are 14 residues in the CDR3. V gave up 5 bases and J gave up 2 bases, with 13 bases separating them. Germline-derived CDR1 and CDR2 are SEHNR and FQNEAQ (reference sequence). The CDR3 loop is CASSLGGKTYEQYF. CDR3 sequence (DNA): TGTGCCAGCAGCCTTGGCGGGAAAACCTACGAGCAGTACTTC.

This chain connects TRBV27 to TRBJ2-3, with TRBD1 matching over 7 bases. CDR3 length: 13 amino acids. V lost 6 bases, J lost 2 bases, and 2 bases stayed unmatched. Germline V lookup: CDR1 MNHEY, CDR2 SMNVEV (reference sequence). The chain's CDR3 is CASSDRVTDTQYF. In DNA, the CDR3 is TGTGCCAGCAGCGACAGGGTCACAGATACGCAGTATTTT.

The chain recombines TRBV2 with TRBJ2-1; 7 bases align to TRBD2. Trimming cost V 4 bases and J 4 bases; bases outside gene matches: 7. This CDR3 is 15 amino acids long. CDR1 is SNHLY and CDR2 is FYNNEI in the germline V gene. CDR3 amino acids: CASSAFTSEYNEQFF. The CDR3 nucleotides read TGTGCCAGCAGTGCGTTTACTAGCGAGTACAATGAGCAGTTCTTC.

V and J are TRBV28 and TRBJ2-7; 10 bases agree with TRBD2. Trimming at V came to 6 bases and at J to 3 bases, leaving 8 bases not matched to a gene. Germline values: CDR1 MDHEN, CDR2 SYDVKM. The CDR3 is made up of 15 amino acids. The CDR3 spells CASRFIAGGLYEQYF. The CDR3 coding sequence is TGTGCCAGCAGGTTTATAGCGGGAGGTCTCTACGAGCAGTACTTC.

The chain joins TRBV28 to TRBJ2-5; 8 bases match TRBD1. Looked up from germline, CDR1 is MDHEN and CDR2 is SYDVKM. Unmatched junction bases numbered 9, after V lost 6 bases and J lost 6 bases. The CDR3 spans 14 residues. Written as DNA, the CDR3 is TGTGCCAGCAGGGCACAGGGGGTGGGGCAGACCCAGTACTTC. Its translation: CASRAQGVGQTQYF.